This entry describes one T cell receptor (beta chain). The source of the sample is a study of blood T cell repertoires in COVID-19. Germline V gene lookup returns CDR1 MDHEN and CDR2 SYDVKM. Trimming took 4 bases from V and 6 from J, leaving 13 bases between them. This CDR3 has 15 residues. In the study's own analysis: Estimates of nucleated cell counts were drawn from the amplification of reference gene primers. Measured with immunoSEQ multiplex PCR; TCRdb has only the in-frame clones, and not every one. That table is the source of V, J and clone size, and D and trimming were worked out from the DNA. The table has around 180,000 clones, 85% seen once.

The chain joins TRBV28 to TRBJ1-6, with D perhaps TRBD1 (5 bases). The TCR was taken from a person aged 70 to 80 with COVID-19, enrolled during active disease. The sample taken for sequencing was peripheral blood. The CDR3 sequence is CASSSRGMINSPLHF. The CDR3 coding sequence is TGTGCCAGCAGTTCGCGGGGGATGATTAATTCACCCCTCCACTTT.